Each of the 27 T cell receptor beta chains below was sequenced from the same sample in a study of blood T cells in healthy people across ages. Primed by a sample-barcoded 5' primer and a J-beta primer mix, a second PCR proceeded for roughly 6 to 12 cycles. TCRdb recomputed calls from the 5' RACE reads with MiXCR, one row per CDR3 protein. The repertoire holds hundreds of thousands of distinct CDR3 sequences, with about 61% as singletons. Sequenced input: blood. The receptors here all came from a middle-aged man in good health.

The chain couples TRBV11-2 to TRBJ2-1; 12 bases map to TRBD2. J lost 11 bases, V lost 3 bases, and 23 bases had no gene match. There are 20 residues in the CDR3. The germline V gene encodes CDR1 SGHAT and CDR2 FQNNGV. CDR3 in DNA: TGTGCCAGCAGCTTGCGGTCTAGCGGGGGGGCTGGTTTGGGGGCCCAACAGCAGTTCTTC. Protein product: CASSLRSSGGAGLGAQQQFF.

This chain connects TRBV20-1 to TRBJ2-7; D is unresolved. Trimming took off 3 bases at V and 7 bases at J, with 16 bases between the two ends. The CDR3 has 13 amino acids. Germline assignment: CDR1 DFQATT and CDR2 SNEGSKA (reference sequence). CDR3 sequence: CSASPGSSQEQYF. CDR3 nucleotide sequence: TGCAGTGCTAGCCCCGGTAGCTCTCAAGAGCAGTACTTC.

This rearrangement joins TRBV9 to TRBJ2-5; TRBD2 matches at 13 bases. The ends lost 2 bases at V and 11 bases at J; junction bases unmatched: 12. CDR3 size: 16 residues. Germline CDR1 SGDLS, CDR2 YYNGEE. This CDR3 reads CASSVRTSGSGNEQYF. The CDR3 nucleotides are TGTGCCAGCAGCGTGCGGACTAGCGGGAGTGGGAATGAGCAGTACTTC.

This sequence joins TRBV28 and TRBJ2-7; possible D gene TRBD2, 5 bases. The CDR3 is 15 amino acids. V was trimmed by 3 bases and J by 2 bases, leaving 14 bases between them. Germline-derived CDR1 and CDR2 are MDHEN and SYDVKM. The CDR3 loop reads CASSFGGGRAYEQYF. The CDR3 region has the DNA TGTGCCAGCAGTTTTGGCGGCGGGCGGGCCTACGAGCAGTACTTC. The variable domain in full, with the rest retrieved from reference TRBV28 and TRBJ2-7, is DVKVTQSSRYLVKRTGEKVFLECVQDMDHENMFWYRQDPGLGLRLIYFSYDVKMKEKGDIPEGYSVSREKKERFSLILESASTNQTSMYLCASSFGGGRAYEQYFGPGTRLTVT.

CDR3: CASSHPDESGALRGYTF. For the CDR3, the DNA is TGTGCCAGCAGCCATCCCGACGAATCCGGCGCGCTAAGAGGCTACACCTTC. The rearrangement links TRBV4-2 to TRBJ1-2; D is unclear. CDR1 is LGHNA, CDR2 YNFKEQ, per germline. The CDR3 has 17 amino acids. The germline V and J ends were trimmed by 3 bases and 8 bases, with 25 bases remaining between them.

This chain joins TRBV12-5 and TRBJ2-1; a weak D match, TRBD1 (5 bases). Germline V gene lookup returns CDR1 LGHNT and CDR2 FRNRAP. V dropped 3 bases and J dropped 7 bases, with 10 bases sitting between them. This CDR3 is 13 amino acids long. Written as DNA, the CDR3 is TGTGCTAGTGGTTTCGAAAGGGGAAATGAGCAGTTCTTC. Translated, it gives CASGFERGNEQFF.

The rearrangement joins TRBV20-1 to TRBJ2-4; D not certain. This CDR3 is built from 11 residues. V lost 7 bases and J 0 bases, leaving 4 bases between the germline ends. The V gene's germline CDR1 is DFQATT and CDR2 SNEGSKA (reference sequence). The CDR3 is CSVVAKNIQYF. As DNA, the CDR3 is TGCAGTGTTGTAGCCAAAAACATTCAGTACTTC.

The CDR3 DNA sequence: TGTGCCAGCAGTCCGGAGGTGGGGGGGAGCGGCTACACCTTC. Translated, it gives CASSPEVGGSGYTF. The J gene is TRBJ1-2, the V gene TRBV6-5; D may be TRBD1 (5 bases). Germline V lookup: CDR1 MNHEY, CDR2 SVGAGI. Trimming shortened V by 5 bases and J by 8 bases, and 18 bases separated the two germline ends. The length of the CDR3 is 14 residues.

In its sample, this clonotype was seen a few times. This sequence joins TRBV12-3 or TRBV12-4 and TRBJ1-5; 10 bases agree with TRBD1. The CDR3 is 16 amino acids. The junction had 4 bases not matched to a gene; V was cut back by 5 bases and J by 0 bases. CDR3 nucleotide sequence: TGTGCCAGCAGTGTACGGACAGGGGGTAGCAATCAGCCCCAGCATTTT. This gives the protein CASSVRTGGSNQPQHF.

CDR3 nucleotide sequence: TGCGCCAGCAGCACCGGACCGGGAGCCACAGATACGCAGTATTTT. This encodes CASSTGPGATDTQYF. The chain couples TRBV5-1 to TRBJ2-3; the D gene is possibly TRBD2 (6 bases). Trimming stripped 4 bases from V and 2 bases from J, with 14 bases between. Germline V CDR1 and CDR2: SGHRS, YFSETQ. The CDR3 consists of 15 residues.

This clonotype has more than one count but fewer than ten. J is TRBJ1-6 and V is TRBV3-1; the D gene is possibly TRBD1 (5 bases). Germline V gene sequence: CDR1 LGHDT, CDR2 YNNKEL (reference sequence). Trimming took off 1 base at V and 2 bases at J, with 9 bases between the two ends. The CDR3 covers 16 residues. The CDR3 sequence: CASSQGGTPYNSPLHF. The CDR3 DNA follows: TGTGCCAGCAGCCAAGGGGGGACTCCCTATAATTCACCCCTCCACTTT.

The chain joins TRBV28 to TRBJ2-7; possibly TRBD1 for D (5 bases). Trimming removed 6 bases from V and 1 base from J, with 16 bases in between. The CDR3 totals 15 residues. Germline assignment: CDR1 MDHEN and CDR2 SYDVKM. The CDR3 is CASSPPESGSYEQYF. CDR3 sequence (DNA): TGTGCCAGCAGCCCGCCCGAGTCAGGGTCCTACGAGCAGTACTTC.

The chain uses TRBV28 and TRBJ2-1, with TRBD1 identical over 10 bases. The DNA end is more similar to TRBJ2-7, so the J call may be wrong. This CDR3 contains 16 residues. From germline, CDR1 is MDHEN and CDR2 SYDVKM. The CDR3 protein is CASRRTGTGAYNEQYF. The CDR3 nucleotides read TGTGCCAGCAGACGCACCGGGACAGGGGCCTACAATGAGCAGTACTTC.

The CDR3 loop reads CSVRGQSSYNEQYF. As DNA, the CDR3 is TGCAGCGTTCGGGGCCAGAGCTCCTACAATGAGCAGTACTTC. The chain uses TRBV29-1 and TRBJ2-1; either TRBD1 or TRBD2 may supply D (5 bases each). Judging by the DNA end, TRBJ2-7 fits better; the J call may be wrong. The CDR3 has 14 residues. Per the germline V gene, CDR1 is SQVTM and CDR2 is ANQGSEA.

The rearrangement links TRBV5-1 to TRBJ2-1; D perhaps matches TRBD1 (5 bases). This CDR3 has 13 residues. V was pared by 1 base and J by 5 bases, with 7 bases between. The germline CDR1 and CDR2 sequences are SGHRS and YFSETQ. The CDR3 sequence is CASSLTGNNEQFF. CDR3 coding DNA: TGCGCCAGCAGCTTGACAGGAAACAATGAGCAGTTCTTC.

The V and J genes are TRBV7-9 and TRBJ2-7; no clear D. This CDR3 has 13 amino acids. V was clipped by 1 base and J by 5 bases, with 9 bases between them. The V gene's germline CDR1 is SEHNR and CDR2 FQNEAQ (reference sequence). The CDR3 loop is CASSLVGGDEQYF. CDR3 nucleotides: TGTGCCAGCAGCTTAGTCGGTGGGGACGAGCAGTACTTC.

The rearrangement links TRBV27 to TRBJ1-2; D is undetermined. CDR1 is MNHEY and CDR2 is SMNVEV in the germline V gene (reference sequence). V gave up 0 bases and J gave up 0 bases, with 8 bases separating them. The CDR3 totals 15 residues. As DNA, the CDR3 is TGTGCCAGCAGTTTATCGTGGGGATCTAACTATGGCTACACCTTC. Its translation is CASSLSWGSNYGYTF.

The chain is built from TRBV6-1 and TRBJ2-3; D gene uncertain. V was shortened by 6 bases and J by 0 bases, with 13 bases between the two germline ends. CDR1 and CDR2 (germline): MNHNS, SASEGT. The CDR3 covers 15 residues. The CDR3 protein is CASRSSADSTDTQYF. The CDR3 DNA follows: TGTGCCAGCAGATCATCAGCAGACAGCACAGATACGCAGTATTTT.

This clonotype was detected once. The missing conserved phenylalanine or tryptophan at the end of this CDR3 makes a read error likely. The rearrangement links TRBV7-7 to TRBJ2-3; D might be TRBD2 (6 bases). CDR1 and CDR2 from the germline V gene are SSHAT and FNYEAQ (reference sequence). CDR3 size: 14 residues. Between the trimmed V and J ends, which lost 1 base and 3 bases, there was a span of 8 bases. The CDR3 bases are TGTGCCAGCAGCTTAGTGCTAGCGACAGATACGCAGTATTCT. This translates into CASSLVLATDTQYS.

The chain links TRBV6-6 to TRBJ1-5; D not certain. This CDR3 has 17 amino acids. CDR1 MNHNY and CDR2 SVGAGI come from the germline V gene (reference sequence). The V gene lost 0 bases and the J gene lost 1 base, with 13 bases spanning the gap. The CDR3 region has the DNA TGTGCCAGCAGTTACTCGCTTTCCCAACAAAGCAATCAGCCCCAGCATTTT. This encodes CASSYSLSQQSNQPQHF.

The V gene is TRBV27, the J gene TRBJ1-5; 9 positions agree with TRBD1. CDR1 MNHEY and CDR2 SMNVEV come from the germline V gene (reference sequence). The CDR3 sequence is 15 residues long. J lost 6 bases, V lost 6 bases, and 9 bases had no gene match. The CDR3 is CASSEQGARGQPQHF. For the CDR3, the DNA is TGTGCCAGCAGCGAACAGGGGGCTAGGGGTCAGCCCCAGCATTTT.

This clonotype appeared a single time. This chain connects TRBV20-1 to TRBJ2-7; 9 bases map to TRBD1. Trimming took 3 bases from V and 5 from J; bases not matched to a gene: 5. The CDR3 runs to 13 residues. Germline values: CDR1 DFQATT, CDR2 SNEGSKA (reference sequence). CDR3 sequence: CSASRGDRDEQYF. The CDR3 nucleotides are TGCAGTGCTAGTCGGGGGGACAGGGACGAGCAGTACTTC.

The chain has TRBV7-6 and TRBJ2-5, with 12 bases identical to TRBD2. The CDR3 contains 13 residues. Germline trimming cut 4 bases from V and 10 bases from J; bases unmatched to any gene: 4. CDR1 and CDR2 from the germline V gene are SGHVS and FNYEAQ. CDR3 sequence: CASSSGLAGSQYF. The CDR3 DNA reads TGTGCCAGCAGCTCCGGACTAGCGGGGAGCCAGTACTTC.

This clonotype was counted only a few times. The CDR3 DNA reads TGTGCCAGCAGCCGGGGCGGCGGGCCCGGGAACTATGGCTACACCTTC. Protein sequence: CASSRGGGPGNYGYTF. V usage is TRBV7-2 and J usage is TRBJ1-2; possibly TRBD1 for D (5 bases). This CDR3 is built from 16 residues. V was cut by 5 bases and J by 2 bases, with 18 bases left in between. The germline CDR1 and CDR2 sequences are SGHTA and FQGNSA.

The chain combines TRBV7-2 with TRBJ2-1; 8 nucleotides agree with TRBD2. V was clipped by 5 bases and J by 6 bases; unmatched bases: 6. This CDR3 comprises 14 residues. CDR1 is SGHTA, CDR2 FQGNSA, per germline. CDR3 residues: CASSPYGGANEQFF. Here the CDR3 DNA reads TGTGCCAGCAGCCCCTACGGGGGGGCCAATGAGCAGTTCTTC.

This clonotype was seen only a few times. The chain's CDR3 is CSARQASYEQYF. CDR3 nucleotide sequence: TGCAGTGCTAGACAAGCATCCTACGAGCAGTACTTC. The chain recombines TRBV20-1 with TRBJ2-7; D is unresolved. V was pared by 2 bases and J by 1 base, with 6 bases between. In germline, CDR1 is DFQATT, CDR2 SNEGSKA (reference sequence). The CDR3 extends over 12 amino acids.

The CDR3 loop is CASSSRLIGDLSYNEQFF. In nucleotides, the CDR3 is TGCGCCAGCAGCTCCCGGTTGATTGGGGACCTATCCTACAATGAGCAGTTCTTC. The J gene is TRBJ2-1, the V gene TRBV5-1; the D gene could be TRBD1 or TRBD2 (5 bases each). The CDR3 has 18 residues. Germline CDR1 reads SGHRS; CDR2 reads YFSETQ. Trimming cost V 3 bases and J 1 base, with 20 bases left between them.